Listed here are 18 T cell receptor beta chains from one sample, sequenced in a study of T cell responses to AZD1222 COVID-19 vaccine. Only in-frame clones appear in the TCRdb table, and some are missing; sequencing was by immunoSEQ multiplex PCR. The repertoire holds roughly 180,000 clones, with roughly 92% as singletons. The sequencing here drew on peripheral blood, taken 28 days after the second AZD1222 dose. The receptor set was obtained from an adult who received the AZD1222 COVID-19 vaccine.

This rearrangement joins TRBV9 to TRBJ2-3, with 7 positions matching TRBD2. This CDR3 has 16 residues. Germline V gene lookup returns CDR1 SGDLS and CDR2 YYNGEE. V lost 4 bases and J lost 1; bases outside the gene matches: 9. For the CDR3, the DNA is TGTGCCAGCAGCAAAACTAGCGAGGGCGGCACAGATACGCAGTATTTT. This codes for CASSKTSEGGTDTQYF.

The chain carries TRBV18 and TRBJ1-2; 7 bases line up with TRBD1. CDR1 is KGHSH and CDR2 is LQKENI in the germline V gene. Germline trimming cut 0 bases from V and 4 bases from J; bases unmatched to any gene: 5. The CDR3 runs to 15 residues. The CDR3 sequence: CASSPPSRTGYGYTF. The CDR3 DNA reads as TGTGCCAGCTCACCACCGTCAAGGACAGGCTATGGCTACACCTTC.

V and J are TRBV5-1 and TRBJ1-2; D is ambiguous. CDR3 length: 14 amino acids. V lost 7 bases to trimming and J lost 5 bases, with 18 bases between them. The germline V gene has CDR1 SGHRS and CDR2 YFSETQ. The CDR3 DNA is TGCGCCAGCGGGGAACCGAACCCCGGGTATGGCTACACCTTC. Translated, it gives CASGEPNPGYGYTF.

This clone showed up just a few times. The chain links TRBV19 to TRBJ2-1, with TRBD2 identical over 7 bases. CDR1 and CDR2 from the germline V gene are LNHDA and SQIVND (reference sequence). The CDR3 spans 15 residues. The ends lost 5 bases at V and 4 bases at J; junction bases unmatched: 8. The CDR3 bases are TGTGCCAGTAGTCCTGGAGCTAGCGGATACAATGAGCAGTTCTTC. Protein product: CASSPGASGYNEQFF.

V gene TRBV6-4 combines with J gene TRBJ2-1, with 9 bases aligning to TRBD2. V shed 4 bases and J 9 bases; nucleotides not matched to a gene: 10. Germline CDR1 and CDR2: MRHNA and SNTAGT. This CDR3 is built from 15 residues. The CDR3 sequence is CASSGTGGREGEQFF. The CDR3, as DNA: TGTGCCAGCAGTGGGACCGGCGGGAGGGAGGGTGAGCAGTTCTTC.

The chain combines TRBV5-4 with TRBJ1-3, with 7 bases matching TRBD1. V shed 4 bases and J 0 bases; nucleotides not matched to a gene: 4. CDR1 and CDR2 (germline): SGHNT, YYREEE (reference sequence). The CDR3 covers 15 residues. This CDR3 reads CASSQGQSSGNTIYF. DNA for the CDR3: TGTGCCAGCAGCCAGGGACAGAGCTCTGGAAACACCATATATTTT. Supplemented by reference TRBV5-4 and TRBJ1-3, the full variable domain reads ETGVTQSPTHLIKTRGQQVTLRCSSQSGHNTVSWYQQALGQGPQFIFQYYREEENGRGNFPPRFSGLQFPNYSSELNVNALELDDSALYLCASSQGQSSGNTIYFGEGSWLTVV.

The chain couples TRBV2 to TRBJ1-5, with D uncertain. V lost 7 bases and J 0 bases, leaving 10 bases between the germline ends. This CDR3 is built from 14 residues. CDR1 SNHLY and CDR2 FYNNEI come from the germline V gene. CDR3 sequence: CASTTVYSNQPQHF. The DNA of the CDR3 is TGTGCCAGCACAACAGTTTATAGCAATCAGCCCCAGCATTTT.

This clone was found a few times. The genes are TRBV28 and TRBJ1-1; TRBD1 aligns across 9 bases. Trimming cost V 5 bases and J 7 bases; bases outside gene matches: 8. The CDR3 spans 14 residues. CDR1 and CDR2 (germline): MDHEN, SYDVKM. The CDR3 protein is CASSPLGQGGEAFF. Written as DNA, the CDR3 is TGTGCCAGCAGTCCCCTGGGACAGGGAGGTGAAGCTTTCTTT. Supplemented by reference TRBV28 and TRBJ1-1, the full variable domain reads DVKVTQSSRYLVKRTGEKVFLECVQDMDHENMFWYRQDPGLGLRLIYFSYDVKMKEKGDIPEGYSVSREKKERFSLILESASTNQTSMYLCASSPLGQGGEAFFGQGTRLTVV.

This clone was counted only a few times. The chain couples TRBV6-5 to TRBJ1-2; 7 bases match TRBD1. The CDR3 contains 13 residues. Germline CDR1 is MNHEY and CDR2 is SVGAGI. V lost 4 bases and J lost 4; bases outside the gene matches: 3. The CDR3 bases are TGTGCCAGCAGTTCACGACAGGGCTATGGCTACACCTTC. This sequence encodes CASSSRQGYGYTF.

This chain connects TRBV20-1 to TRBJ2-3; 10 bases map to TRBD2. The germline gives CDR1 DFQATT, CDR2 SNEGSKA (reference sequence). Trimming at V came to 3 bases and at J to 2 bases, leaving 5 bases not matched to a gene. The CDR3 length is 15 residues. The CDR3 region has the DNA TGCAGTGCTAGTCCTGGACTAGCGGCCACAGATACGCAGTATTTT. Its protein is CSASPGLAATDTQYF.

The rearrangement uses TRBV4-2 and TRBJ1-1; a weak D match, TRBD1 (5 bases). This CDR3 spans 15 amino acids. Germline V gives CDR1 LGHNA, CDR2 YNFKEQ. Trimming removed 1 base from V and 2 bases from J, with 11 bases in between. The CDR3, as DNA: TGTGCCAGCAGCCAAGGATACGGGGCAAACACTGAAGCTTTCTTT. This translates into CASSQGYGANTEAFF.

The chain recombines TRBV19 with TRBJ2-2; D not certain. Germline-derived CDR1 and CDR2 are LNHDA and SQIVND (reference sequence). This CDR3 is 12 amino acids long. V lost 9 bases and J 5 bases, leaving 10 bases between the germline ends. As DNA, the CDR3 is TGTGCCAGCCGGCCCGGTACCGGGGAGCTGTTTTTT. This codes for CASRPGTGELFF.

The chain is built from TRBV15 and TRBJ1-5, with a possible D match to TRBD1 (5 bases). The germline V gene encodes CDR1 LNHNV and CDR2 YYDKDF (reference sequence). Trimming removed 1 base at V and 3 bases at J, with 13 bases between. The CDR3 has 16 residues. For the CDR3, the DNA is TGTGCCACCAGCAGAGGAAGGGGTCTCCTCAATCAGCCCCAGCATTTT. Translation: CATSRGRGLLNQPQHF.

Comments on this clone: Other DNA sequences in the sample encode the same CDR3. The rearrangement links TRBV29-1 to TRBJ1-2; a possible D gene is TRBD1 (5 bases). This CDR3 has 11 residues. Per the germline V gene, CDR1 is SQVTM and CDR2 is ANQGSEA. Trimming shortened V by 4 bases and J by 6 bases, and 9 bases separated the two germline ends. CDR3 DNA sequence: TGCAGCGTTGCGGGGGGGGATGGCTACACCTTC. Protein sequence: CSVAGGDGYTF. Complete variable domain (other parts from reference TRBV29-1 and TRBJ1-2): SAVISQKPSRDICQRGTSLTIQCQVDSQVTMMFWYRQQPGQSLTLIATANQGSEATYESGFVIDKFPISRPNLTFSTLTVSNMSPEDSSIYLCSVAGGDGYTFGSGTRLTVV.

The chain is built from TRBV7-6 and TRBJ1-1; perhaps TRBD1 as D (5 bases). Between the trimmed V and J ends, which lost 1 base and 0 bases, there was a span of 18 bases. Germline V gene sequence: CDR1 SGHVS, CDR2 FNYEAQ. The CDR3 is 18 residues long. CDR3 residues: CASSLGLQRGRMNTEAFF. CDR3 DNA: TGTGCCAGCAGCTTAGGTTTGCAGCGGGGACGAATGAACACTGAAGCTTTCTTT.

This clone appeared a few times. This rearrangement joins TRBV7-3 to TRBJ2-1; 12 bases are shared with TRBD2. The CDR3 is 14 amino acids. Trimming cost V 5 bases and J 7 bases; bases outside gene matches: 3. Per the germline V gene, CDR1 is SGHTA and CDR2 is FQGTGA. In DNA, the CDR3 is TGTGCCAGCAGCCCCGGACTAGCGGGAAATGAGCAGTTCTTC. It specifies CASSPGLAGNEQFF.

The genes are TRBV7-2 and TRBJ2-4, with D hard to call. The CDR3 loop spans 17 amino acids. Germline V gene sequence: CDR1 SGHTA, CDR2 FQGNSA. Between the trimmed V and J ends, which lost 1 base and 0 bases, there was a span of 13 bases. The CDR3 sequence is CASSLVGLSRAKNIQYF. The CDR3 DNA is TGTGCCAGCAGCTTAGTCGGATTGTCCAGAGCCAAAAACATTCAGTACTTC.

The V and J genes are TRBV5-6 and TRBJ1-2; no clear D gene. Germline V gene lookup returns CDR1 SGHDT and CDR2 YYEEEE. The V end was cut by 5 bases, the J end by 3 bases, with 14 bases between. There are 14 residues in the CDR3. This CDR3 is CASRDRARDYGYTF. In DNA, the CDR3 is TGTGCCAGCAGGGACCGAGCTCGAGACTATGGCTACACCTTC.